A single sample is the source of the 20 T cell receptor beta chains below, sequenced in a study of T cell repertoires in cytomegalovirus infection. TCRdb re-called the reads with MiXCR, one entry per CDR3 protein. The data show about 770,000 distinct CDR3 sequences, almost 30% seen once. These receptors' antigens are unknown. Sequencing used cultured CD8+ T cells from PBMCs, obtained from culture after CMV antigen stimulation. The receptors derive from a human donor in good health (CMV status not recorded). Some clones in this sample may be carry-over from other donors' samples.

This chain connects TRBV4-2 to TRBJ1-6; 8 nucleotides match TRBD1. The CDR3 sequence is 16 residues long. Trimming removed 0 bases from V and 6 bases from J; junction bases left unmatched: 4. Per the germline V gene, CDR1 is LGHNA and CDR2 is YNFKEQ. The CDR3 DNA reads as TGTGCCAGCAGCCAAGAGACAGGGGCCTTTAATTCACCCCTCCACTTT. Translation: CASSQETGAFNSPLHF.

The V gene is TRBV5-5, the J gene TRBJ1-4; no firm D call. The CDR3 is 14 amino acids. Per germline, CDR1 SGHKS and CDR2 YYEKEE (reference sequence). V shed 0 bases and J shed 6 bases, with 9 bases lying between them. The CDR3 nucleotides read TGTGCCAGCAGCTTGGAAGCCCCGGATGAAAAACTGTTTTTT. Its protein is CASSLEAPDEKLFF.

In its sample, this clonotype was seen many times. The chain links TRBV12-3 or TRBV12-4 to TRBJ1-1, with a weak D call TRBD1 (5 bases). This CDR3 comprises 16 residues. The V end was cut by 7 bases, the J end by 0 bases, with 18 bases between. The CDR3 sequence is CASTLRRGPMNTEAFF. Written as DNA, the CDR3 is TGTGCCAGCACCCTTCGGAGGGGTCCCATGAACACTGAAGCTTTCTTT.

This clonotype occurred a few times. V gene TRBV12-3 or TRBV12-4 combines with J gene TRBJ1-1; 9 nucleotides line up with TRBD1. This CDR3 contains 18 residues. The junction had 16 bases not matched to a gene; V was cut back by 5 bases and J by 3 bases. CDR3 DNA sequence: TGTGCCAGCAGTCTCCGGGACAGGGTAAAACGACCGGACACTGAAGCTTTCTTT. Translation gives CASSLRDRVKRPDTEAFF.

The chain employs TRBV27 and TRBJ2-5; D ambiguous. Trimming removed 4 bases from V and 1 base from J, with 10 bases in between. CDR1 is MNHEY and CDR2 is SMNVEV in the germline V gene (reference sequence). CDR3 size: 14 residues. The CDR3 DNA sequence: TGTGCCAGCAGTTGGGCAGGACCCCAAGAGACCCAGTACTTC. Translation: CASSWAGPQETQYF.

The rearrangement links TRBV19 to TRBJ2-3; TRBD1 aligns across 12 bases. This CDR3 contains 15 residues. Germline loops: CDR1 LNHDA, CDR2 SQIVND (reference sequence). The ends lost 5 bases at V and 4 bases at J; junction bases unmatched: 4. In nucleotides, the CDR3 is TGTGCCAGTAGTCGGGACAGGGGGCGCCCAGATACGCAGTATTTT. Protein sequence: CASSRDRGRPDTQYF. Full variable domain (outside the CDR3, taken from reference TRBV19 and TRBJ2-3): DGGITQSPKYLFRKEGQNVTLSCEQNLNHDAMYWYRQDPGQGLRLIYYSQIVNDFQKGDIAEGYSVSREKKESFPLTVTSAQKNPTAFYLCASSRDRGRPDTQYFGPGTRLTVL.

This chain links TRBV12-3 or TRBV12-4 with TRBJ1-1; the D is unclear. The CDR3 extends over 12 amino acids. V lost 3 bases to trimming and J lost 5 bases, with 7 bases between them. CDR3 amino acids: CASSFDQTEAFF. CDR3 coding DNA: TGTGCCAGCAGTTTTGATCAAACTGAAGCTTTCTTT.

The J gene is TRBJ2-3, the V gene TRBV15, with TRBD2 identical over 10 bases. V was pared by 2 bases and J by 4 bases, with 6 bases of the junction left unmatched. The CDR3 contains 16 residues. Per the germline V gene, CDR1 is LNHNV and CDR2 is YYDKDF (reference sequence). CDR3 DNA sequence: TGTGCCACCAGCAGATTAGCGGGGGGCGGCGCAGATACGCAGTATTTT. Protein sequence: CATSRLAGGGADTQYF. The whole variable domain, remainder taken from reference TRBV15 and TRBJ2-3, is DAMVIQNPRYQVTQFGKPVTLSCSQTLNHNVMYWYQQKSSQAPKLLFHYYDKDFNNEADTPDNFQSRRPNTSFCFLDIRSPGLGDTAMYLCATSRLAGGGADTQYFGPGTRLTVL.

This clonotype was observed a few times. CDR3 DNA: TGTGCCAGCAGTTTATCTCCAGGGAGCAATGAGCAGTTCTTC. Translated, it gives CASSLSPGSNEQFF. The chain carries TRBV27 and TRBJ2-1; D possibly matches TRBD1 or TRBD2 (5 bases each). Germline V gene sequence: CDR1 MNHEY, CDR2 SMNVEV (reference sequence). This CDR3 contains 14 residues. Trimming removed 0 bases from V and 6 bases from J, with 9 bases in between.

The V call is TRBV2, the J call TRBJ2-3, with TRBD2 matching 8 bases. V shed 7 bases and J 2 bases; nucleotides not matched to a gene: 8. The germline V gene has CDR1 SNHLY and CDR2 FYNNEI. The length of the CDR3 is 15 residues. The CDR3 sequence is CASTGSSGDTDTQYF. DNA of the CDR3: TGTGCCAGCACCGGTAGTAGCGGGGACACAGATACGCAGTATTTT. The whole variable domain, filled in from reference TRBV2 and TRBJ2-3, reads EPEVTQTPSHQVTQMGQEVILRCVPISNHLYFYWYRQILGQKVEFLVSFYNNEISEKSEIFDDQFSVERPDGSNFTLKIRSTKLEDSAMYFCASTGSSGDTDTQYFGPGTRLTVL.

V is TRBV7-6 and J is TRBJ2-5; no firm D call. CDR1 and CDR2 from the germline V gene are SGHVS and FNYEAQ. The V end was cut by 5 bases, the J end by 5 bases, with 15 bases between. There are 14 residues in the CDR3. The CDR3 spells CASSRAPSVETQYF. The CDR3 DNA sequence: TGTGCCAGCAGCCGGGCCCCTTCGGTGGAGACCCAGTACTTC.

Here the CDR3 DNA reads TGCAGCGTTGATCAGGGGCGGATAAACGGCTACACCTTC. Encoded protein: CSVDQGRINGYTF. The J gene is TRBJ1-2, the V gene TRBV29-1; D might be TRBD1 (6 bases). V was clipped by 3 bases and J by 8 bases, with 16 bases between them. The CDR3 length is 13 residues. In germline, CDR1 is SQVTM, CDR2 ANQGSEA. Together with reference TRBV29-1 and TRBJ1-2, the CDR3 gives the full variable domain: SAVISQKPSRDICQRGTSLTIQCQVDSQVTMMFWYRQQPGQSLTLIATANQGSEATYESGFVIDKFPISRPNLTFSTLTVSNMSPEDSSIYLCSVDQGRINGYTFGSGTRLTVV.

The table lists this clonotype with many counts. V is TRBV7-9 and J is TRBJ1-1, with D uncertain. The V end lost 2 bases, the J end lost 5 bases, and 0 bases lay between the germline ends. The CDR3 spans 10 residues. Germline V gene sequence: CDR1 SEHNR, CDR2 FQNEAQ (reference sequence). CDR3 amino acids: CASSLTEAFF. The CDR3 DNA sequence: TGTGCCAGCAGCTTAACTGAAGCTTTCTTT.

CDR3 coding DNA: TGTGCCAGCAGAAGGTGGTTGAACACTGAAGCTTTCTTT. It codes for CASRRWLNTEAFF. V gene TRBV27 combines with J gene TRBJ1-1; no definite D call. CDR1 and CDR2 (germline): MNHEY, SMNVEV (reference sequence). V lost 6 bases, J lost 0 bases, and 8 bases lay in between. The CDR3 sequence is 13 residues long.

The genes are TRBV9 and TRBJ1-1; no reliable D call. Looked up from germline, CDR1 is SGDLS and CDR2 is YYNGEE. CDR3 length equals 15 residues. Trimming shortened V by 0 bases and J by 1 base, and 10 bases separated the two germline ends. CDR3 bases: TGTGCCAGCAGCGTAGGCGGGGAGCCGAACACTGAAGCTTTCTTT. Translating it yields CASSVGGEPNTEAFF.

The chain is built from TRBV7-9 and TRBJ1-1; D is possibly TRBD1 (6 bases). The germline V gene encodes CDR1 SEHNR and CDR2 FQNEAQ (reference sequence). The length of the CDR3 is 15 residues. V was trimmed by 4 bases and J by 6 bases, leaving 18 bases between them. As DNA, the CDR3 is TGTGCCAGCAGCTATTACGGGACATCTGGCCCTGAAGCTTTCTTT. It codes for CASSYYGTSGPEAFF. The variable domain in full, completed from reference TRBV7-9 and TRBJ1-1, reads DTGVSQNPRHKITKRGQNVTFRCDPISEHNRLYWYRQTLGQGPEFLTYFQNEAQLEKSRLLSDRFSAERPKGSFSTLEIQRTEQGDSAMYLCASSYYGTSGPEAFFGQGTRLTVV.

This clonotype was observed a few times. This CDR3 is CASSEDVGHKTNYGYTF. The CDR3 region has the DNA TGTGCCAGCAGTGAAGACGTAGGACACAAAACTAACTATGGCTACACCTTC. This sequence joins TRBV6-1 and TRBJ1-2; maybe TRBD1 (5 bases). The CDR3 is 17 amino acids. Trimming pared 1 base from V and 0 bases from J, leaving 15 bases between. The germline V gene has CDR1 MNHNS and CDR2 SASEGT.

At least ten counts were recorded for this clonotype. The chain carries TRBV28 and TRBJ1-2; 7 bases match TRBD1. The trim removed 2 bases at V and 3 bases at J, leaving 6 bases unmatched. Germline lookup yields CDR1 MDHEN and CDR2 SYDVKM. CDR3 length: 15 residues. CDR3 sequence: CASSLVNRGDYGYTF. The DNA for the CDR3 is TGTGCCAGCAGTTTAGTCAACAGGGGCGACTATGGCTACACCTTC.

The chain carries TRBV28 and TRBJ2-3; 8 nucleotides align to TRBD1. From germline, CDR1 is MDHEN and CDR2 SYDVKM. CDR3 size: 15 residues. The J segment lost 2 bases and the V segment lost 5 bases, leaving 6 bases of the junction unmatched. The CDR3 region has the DNA TGTGCCAGCAGTCTGACAGGGGCCTTCACAGATACGCAGTATTTT. Encoded protein: CASSLTGAFTDTQYF.

This clonotype was seen more than once but under ten times. V is TRBV27 and J is TRBJ2-1; 12 bases are shared with TRBD2. With V trimmed by 2 bases and J by 5 bases, 10 bases remained unmatched. The germline CDR1 and CDR2 sequences are MNHEY and SMNVEV (reference sequence). This CDR3 spans 18 amino acids. The CDR3 DNA reads as TGTGCCAGCAGTTTAATGCTAGCGGGGGGGCCCTATGACAATGAGCAGTTCTTC. This encodes CASSLMLAGGPYDNEQFF.